This T cell receptor beta chain was sequenced during a study of blood T cell repertoires in COVID-19. Study-level information: COVID-19 samples collected from the United States, Italy and Spain covered acute and convalescent phases. Sample material is recorded as cDNA or gDNA derived from T cells, B-cell-depleted T cells, or PBMCs.

CDR3 length: 16 amino acids. With 1 base removed from V and 5 bases from J, the gap between germline ends came to 15 bases. The germline CDR1 and CDR2 sequences are SNHLY and FYNNEI. Original data processing: Reference gene primer amplification yielded estimated nucleated cell counts. Sequencing was performed with immunoSEQ multiplex PCR; in TCRdb, only in-frame clones are kept and a portion is missing. For V, J and clone size, that table is used; D and trimming come from the DNA. The sample has about 260,000 clones; about 87% are singletons. Source material: peripheral blood. The sequence came from a woman aged 40 to 49 who had recovered from COVID-19. The V gene is TRBV2, the J gene TRBJ1-5; the D gene is possibly TRBD1 (5 bases). Here the CDR3 DNA reads TGTGCCAGCAGTGAAGAACAGGTTGTAGGGGATCAGCCCCAGCATTTT. Amino acids: CASSEEQVVGDQPQHF.